This entry concerns a single TCR beta chain. The study recruited people aged about 18 to 95 years across approximately 23 US areas. The CDR3 is made up of 15 amino acids. V lost 3 bases and J lost 10; bases outside the gene matches: 12. CDR1 and CDR2 (germline): PRHDT, FYEKMQ (reference sequence). Sequenced by immunoSEQ multiplex PCR; TCRdb stores in-frame clones only, minus some. The sample has about 190,000 clones; approximately 90% are singletons. The data are from a study of blood T cell repertoires in COVID-19. Study information: What the recovered Cohort 3 donors had was two negative PCRs, clearance, or symptom resolution.

The sample taken for sequencing was PBMCs or T cells enriched from blood (not recorded which). The chain uses TRBV13 and TRBJ2-1; 7 bases line up with TRBD1. The receptor comes from a woman aged 40 to 50 in a cohort exposed to, infected with or recovered from COVID-19 (not recorded which). The CDR3 nucleotides are TGTGCCAGCAGCTTCTCCGGGACAGTGGAGGAGGAGCAGTTCTTC. The encoded protein is CASSFSGTVEEEQFF.